The rows below give T cell receptor beta chains drawn from one sample of a study of PD-L1 blockade in urothelial cancer. Only in-frame clones appear in the TCRdb table, and some are missing; sequencing was by immunoSEQ multiplex PCR. The sample records 40,000 or so clones, roughly 86% being singletons. This specimen consisted of PBMCs, obtained around atezolizumab (anti-PD-L1) treatment. These receptors originate from a man between 65 and 79 years old with urothelial cancer. Both conserved end residues are trimmed from each CDR3.

j_call	v_call	cdr3_aa
TRBJ2-3	TRBV27	ASSPGRGKDTQY
TRBJ1-2	TRBV6-5	ASRTAYGYT
TRBJ2-1	TRBV28	ASSFVEAGGYNEQF
TRBJ2-5	TRBV10-1	ASSPGSQETQY
TRBJ1-4	TRBV5-1	ASSSGQGKEKLF
TRBJ2-5	TRBV7-8	ASSVRTGYGETQY
TRBJ2-1	TRBV4-2	ASSQEGGVPYNEQF
TRBJ1-1	TRBV18	ASSRQLNTEAF
TRBJ2-3	TRBV5-1	ASSLGGPSSTDTQY
TRBJ1-1	TRBV7-9	ASSLDALRQMNTEAF
TRBJ2-1	TRBV11-2	ASSFGGLAVYNEQF
TRBJ1-2	TRBV19	ASSTLTGNYGYT
TRBJ1-5	TRBV18	ASSLGQGTHQPQH
TRBJ2-2	TRBV9	ASSPGAGYTGELF
TRBJ1-2	TRBV4-2	ASSQFSRTGGSGYT
TRBJ2-1	TRBV7-9	ASSSGRTNNEQF
TRBJ1-2	TRBV13	ASSLGFTAEVVIT